This T cell receptor (beta chain) appears in the sequencing data of a study of neurological immune-mediated disorders. Study-wide findings and caveats: The greatest TCR clonal expansion appeared in HTLV-1-associated myelopathy and the smallest, falling below healthy controls, in multiple sclerosis.

Germline V lookup: CDR1 SGHVS, CDR2 FQNEAQ. The CDR3 is made up of 15 amino acids. V was clipped by 4 bases and J by 4 bases; unmatched bases: 9. Ten or more counts support this clonotype. The antigen remains unidentified. TCRdb reprocessed the 5' RACE reads with MiXCR, giving one entry per CDR3 protein. Counted here are some 60,000 distinct CDR3 sequences, approximately 4% occurring once; the ten biggest clones make up around 3.1%. Unsorted libraries were prepared from 2 million PBMCs that had been stored at -80 C. The chain couples TRBV7-8 to TRBJ1-2; TRBD1 aligns across 7 bases. The receptor's source is a young woman with multiple sclerosis. The sample taken for sequencing was PBMCs. CDR3 DNA sequence: TGTGCCAGCAGCTCCTCTGGGACAGTAAGCTATGGCTACACCTTC. This codes for CASSSSGTVSYGYTF.